These T cell receptor beta chains were read from a single sample in a study of shared clonotypes between healthy human individuals. The data were produced by immunoSEQ multiplex PCR, yet TCRdb's version contains in-frame clones alone and is incomplete. Among around 350,000 clones listed, more than 60% were seen once. The specimen sequenced was memory CD4+ T cells sorted from blood. The receptors stem from a man in his thirties or forties in good health. Both conserved end residues are part of each CDR3. The order of the fields is V gene, clone size, J gene, D gene, CDR3 protein, CDR3 DNA. A D gene is named only where the DNA matches it firmly. Some rows have no size entry. The others give once, few or many, or a class for an expanded clone.

TRBV5-6	many	TRBJ1-2	NA	CASSLGWRGARDGYTF	TGTGCCAGCAGCTTGGGATGGCGGGGCGCGCGGGATGGCTACACCTTC
TRBV5-5	NA	TRBJ2-7	TRBD1	CASSLQGASPYEQYF	TGTGCCAGCAGCTTACAGGGGGCCTCCCCCTACGAGCAGTACTTC
TRBV5-6	NA	TRBJ2-3	NA	CASSLVWASSTDTQYF	TGTGCCAGCAGCTTGGTTTGGGCCTCTAGCACAGATACGCAGTATTTT
TRBV18	NA	TRBJ1-1	TRBD1	CATLGQANTEAFF	TGTGCCACCTTAGGACAGGCGAACACTGAAGCTTTCTTT
TRBV18	NA	TRBJ2-3	NA	CASSPQTDTQYF	TGTGCCAGCTCACCACAAACAGATACGCAGTATTTT
TRBV7-2	NA	TRBJ1-2	NA	CASRPRGASYTF	TGTGCCAGCAGACCCCGGGGGGCGAGCTACACCTTC
TRBV7-3	NA	TRBJ2-7	NA	CASSVTGRPKEEQYF	TGTGCCAGCAGCGTTACGGGACGACCCAAGGAGGAGCAGTACTTC
TRBV18	few	TRBJ2-3	NA	CASSAERTDTQYF	TGTGCCAGCTCAGCGGAGCGCACAGATACGCAGTATTTT
TRBV10-3	NA	TRBJ2-7	NA	CAISGGTGTYEQYF	TGTGCCATCTCGGGGGGGACAGGAACCTACGAGCAGTACTTC
TRBV28	once	TRBJ2-3	TRBD1	CASSLWTGATDTQYF	TGTGCCAGCAGTTTATGGACAGGGGCTACAGATACGCAGTATTTT